The 25 T cell receptor beta chains below all came from one sample that was sequenced in a study of OX40 agonist ivuxolimab in advanced cancers. Sequencing used immunoSEQ multiplex PCR; TCRdb keeps in-frame clones, though not all of them. The table shows about 69,000 clones, with approximately 90% occurring only once. The sample was CD4+ or CD8+ T cells sorted from blood, taken in a trial of the OX40 agonist ivuxolimab. The receptor source for this set is an adult with an advanced solid tumor such as melanoma, head and neck, liver or kidney cancer.

This clone was detected only a few times. The rearrangement joins TRBV27 to TRBJ1-1; 7 bases are shared with TRBD1. Germline assignment: CDR1 MNHEY and CDR2 SMNVEV (reference sequence). V was pared by 4 bases and J by 0 bases, with 11 bases of the junction left unmatched. The CDR3 consists of 17 residues. The CDR3 DNA reads TGTGCCAGCAGTTCGGATTGGGACAGACAGATGAACACTGAAGCTTTCTTT. Translating gives CASSSDWDRQMNTEAFF.

The chain couples TRBV7-3 to TRBJ2-1; 9 positions match TRBD2. Germline V lookup: CDR1 SGHTA, CDR2 FQGTGA. This CDR3 contains 15 residues. The junction had 2 bases not matched to a gene; V was cut back by 1 base and J by 4 bases. This chain's CDR3 is CASSLMTSGYNEQFF. CDR3 sequence (DNA): TGTGCCAGCAGCTTAATGACTAGCGGATACAATGAGCAGTTCTTC. Together with reference TRBV7-3 and TRBJ2-1, the CDR3 gives the full variable domain: GAGVSQTPSNKVTEKGKYVELRCDPISGHTALYWYRQSLGQGPEFLIYFQGTGAADDSGLPNDRFFAVRPEGSVSTLKIQRTERGDSAVYLCASSLMTSGYNEQFFGPGTRLTVL.

This clone was seen only once. This chain uses TRBV6-5 with TRBJ2-7; 7 bases agree with TRBD1. This CDR3 region has 14 residues. Germline V gives CDR1 MNHEY, CDR2 SVGAGI. V was clipped by 2 bases and J by 0 bases; unmatched bases: 1. CDR3 DNA: TGTGCCAGCAGTTACCGGGACAGCTCCTACGAGCAGTACTTC. It codes for CASSYRDSSYEQYF.

The gene calls are TRBV29-1 and TRBJ1-3; a weak D match, TRBD1 (5 bases). Germline CDR1 is SQVTM and CDR2 is ANQGSEA. The germline V and J ends were trimmed by 4 bases and 0 bases, with 13 bases remaining between them. The CDR3 is 15 amino acids. The CDR3 here is CSVAGTGVSGNTIYF. The CDR3 bases are TGCAGCGTTGCCGGGACCGGAGTCTCTGGAAACACCATATATTTT.

The V and J genes are TRBV9 and TRBJ2-6; no reliable D call. The CDR3 spans 15 residues. V lost 0 bases and J lost 2, with 6 bases in between. The germline V gene encodes CDR1 SGDLS and CDR2 YYNGEE. CDR3 loop: CASSVAGAGANVLTF. Written as DNA, the CDR3 is TGTGCCAGCAGCGTAGCCGGAGCTGGGGCCAACGTCCTGACTTTC. Drawing the rest from reference TRBV9 and TRBJ2-6, the complete variable domain is DSGVTQTPKHLITATGQRVTLRCSPRSGDLSVYWYQQSLDQGLQFLIQYYNGEERAKGNILERFSAQQFPDLHSELNLSSLELGDSALYFCASSVAGAGANVLTFGAGSRLTVL.

CDR3 coding DNA: TGTGCCAGTAGGGAGATCAACACTGAAGCTTTCTTT. Its protein is CASREINTEAFF. This chain uses TRBV19 with TRBJ1-1; D gene uncertain. This CDR3 is 12 amino acids long. Trimming stripped 6 bases from V and 2 bases from J, with 7 bases between. Per germline, CDR1 LNHDA and CDR2 SQIVND (reference sequence).

The chain has TRBV28 and TRBJ2-7; 8 nucleotides agree with TRBD2. The junction had 5 bases not matched to a gene; V was cut back by 6 bases and J by 4 bases. Germline-derived CDR1 and CDR2 are MDHEN and SYDVKM. The CDR3 consists of 13 residues. The chain's CDR3 is CASRGLVTYEQYF. As DNA, the CDR3 is TGTGCCAGCAGGGGACTAGTAACGTACGAGCAGTACTTC.

The chain links TRBV9 to TRBJ2-7, with D possibly TRBD1 on 6 matching bases. Germline V gene lookup returns CDR1 SGDLS and CDR2 YYNGEE. The CDR3 totals 15 residues. Trimming left V 0 bases short and J 3 bases short, with 13 bases between. CDR3 amino acids: CASSVVPGEYYEQYF. DNA for the CDR3: TGTGCCAGCAGCGTAGTCCCAGGGGAGTACTACGAGCAGTACTTC.

The chain has TRBV19 and TRBJ2-7, with D possibly matching TRBD1 (5 bases). The V gene's germline CDR1 is LNHDA and CDR2 SQIVND (reference sequence). The CDR3 is 13 residues long. Trimming removed 6 bases from V and 3 bases from J, with 12 bases in between. CDR3 coding DNA: TGTGCCAGTAGCCCCGACAGATACTACGAGCAGTACTTC. This encodes CASSPDRYYEQYF.

The chain is built from TRBV29-1 and TRBJ2-1; TRBD2 aligns across 7 bases. V lost 1 base, J lost 7 bases, and 7 bases stayed unmatched. The CDR3 runs to 14 residues. Germline V gene lookup returns CDR1 SQVTM and CDR2 ANQGSEA. CDR3 nucleotides: TGCAGCGTTGAAGTTGGGGGAGGGTTTAATGAGCAGTTCTTC. Its protein is CSVEVGGGFNEQFF.

The chain employs TRBV4-3 and TRBJ2-6; either TRBD1 or TRBD2 may supply D (6 bases each). The V end lost 0 bases, the J end lost 4 bases, and 10 bases lay between the germline ends. The germline V gene has CDR1 LGHNA and CDR2 YSLEER. This CDR3 comprises 16 residues. CDR3 in amino acids: CASSQDGGLGANVLTF. For the CDR3, the DNA is TGCGCCAGCAGCCAAGATGGGGGGCTAGGGGCCAACGTCCTGACTTTC.

Only one count was recorded for this clone. The rearrangement joins TRBV5-1 to TRBJ2-7; the D gene is possibly TRBD1 (6 bases). Trimming removed 0 bases at V and 0 bases at J, with 13 bases between. Germline V gives CDR1 SGHRS, CDR2 YFSETQ. The CDR3 runs to 16 residues. CDR3 amino acids: CASSLGFGGASYEQYF. The DNA for the CDR3 is TGCGCCAGCAGCTTGGGTTTTGGGGGCGCCTCCTACGAGCAGTACTTC.

The V and J genes are TRBV28 and TRBJ2-5; TRBD1 is a possible D gene (5 bases). The CDR3 consists of 12 residues. V was shortened by 5 bases and J by 6 bases, with 10 bases between the two germline ends. CDR1 MDHEN and CDR2 SYDVKM come from the germline V gene. Written as DNA, the CDR3 is TGTGCCAGCAGTCTTGACAGCCAGACCCAGTACTTC. Translating gives CASSLDSQTQYF. Looking up the rest from reference TRBV28 and TRBJ2-5 gives the full variable domain: DVKVTQSSRYLVKRTGEKVFLECVQDMDHENMFWYRQDPGLGLRLIYFSYDVKMKEKGDIPEGYSVSREKKERFSLILESASTNQTSMYLCASSLDSQTQYFGPGTRLLVL.

V and J are TRBV14 and TRBJ2-1; 11 bases align to TRBD1. The J segment lost 6 bases and the V segment lost 0 bases, leaving 7 bases of the junction unmatched. This CDR3 comprises 17 residues. The germline CDR1 and CDR2 sequences are SGHDN and FVKESK. The CDR3 loop reads CASSQDLGTGGSNEQFF. The CDR3 bases are TGTGCCAGCAGCCAAGATCTAGGGACAGGGGGGTCCAATGAGCAGTTCTTC.

The chain joins TRBV7-6 to TRBJ2-3; TRBD2 is a possible D gene (5 bases). CDR3 length: 17 amino acids. V was clipped by 1 base and J by 0 bases, with 14 bases between them. Germline V gene sequence: CDR1 SGHVS, CDR2 FNYEAQ. The CDR3, as DNA: TGTGCCAGCAGCTTAGGAGTCTTTCGGACTAGCACAGATACGCAGTATTTT. The encoded protein is CASSLGVFRTSTDTQYF. Based on the CDR3 plus reference TRBV7-6 and TRBJ2-3, the full variable domain is GAGVSQSPRYKVTKRGQDVALRCDPISGHVSLYWYRQALGQGPEFLTYFNYEAQQDKSGLPNDRFSAERPEGSISTLTIQRTEQRDSAMYRCASSLGVFRTSTDTQYFGPGTRLTVL.

The genes are TRBV4-1 and TRBJ2-2; D may match TRBD1 or TRBD2 (5 bases each). This CDR3 region has 14 residues. Germline V CDR1 and CDR2: MGHRA, YSYEKL. The V and J ends lost 7 bases and 0 bases respectively, with 9 bases between them. The CDR3 protein is CASMQGANTGELFF. For the CDR3, the DNA is TGCGCCAGCATGCAGGGAGCGAACACCGGGGAGCTGTTTTTT.

This chain uses TRBV4-3 with TRBJ2-3; 8 bases line up with TRBD1. From germline, CDR1 is LGHNA and CDR2 YSLEER. The trim removed 5 bases at V and 5 bases at J, leaving 9 bases unmatched. The CDR3 totals 15 residues. This CDR3 is CASSARQGARDTQYF. The CDR3 DNA reads TGCGCCAGCAGCGCGAGGCAGGGGGCAAGAGATACGCAGTATTTT.

J is TRBJ2-1 and V is TRBV30, with D unresolved. The V end lost 2 bases, the J end lost 7 bases, and 6 bases lay between the germline ends. The CDR3 consists of 11 residues. Germline V gives CDR1 GTSNPN, CDR2 SVGIG (reference sequence). CDR3 sequence reads: CAWSIGNEQFF. The DNA of the CDR3 is TGTGCCTGGAGTATTGGGAATGAGCAGTTCTTC.

The rearrangement links TRBV18 to TRBJ2-7, with 9 bases matching TRBD1. The CDR3 length is 16 residues. J lost 2 bases, V lost 4 bases, and 9 bases had no gene match. Germline V gene lookup returns CDR1 KGHSH and CDR2 LQKENI. CDR3 region: CASSQEPGQGTYEQYF. The CDR3, as DNA: TGTGCCAGCTCACAGGAACCGGGACAGGGAACCTACGAGCAGTACTTC.

This chain links TRBV28 with TRBJ2-1; 7 bases line up with TRBD2. V shed 4 bases, J shed 6 bases, and the junction held 9 bases outside the gene matches. The CDR3 has 15 residues. Germline V gives CDR1 MDHEN, CDR2 SYDVKM. The CDR3 protein is CASSWGGGSGNEQFF. The DNA of the CDR3 is TGTGCCAGCAGTTGGGGAGGCGGGAGTGGCAATGAGCAGTTCTTC.

V and J are TRBV15 and TRBJ2-1; 9 positions match TRBD2. Germline loops: CDR1 LNHNV, CDR2 YYDKDF (reference sequence). CDR3 length: 16 residues. Trimming at V came to 5 bases and at J to 3 bases, leaving 8 bases not matched to a gene. The CDR3 spells CATSGLSGGDYNEQFF. Written as DNA, the CDR3 is TGTGCCACCAGCGGACTTAGCGGGGGTGACTACAATGAGCAGTTCTTC.

This clone was seen only once. The chain joins TRBV10-3 to TRBJ2-3, with 10 bases identical to TRBD2. CDR1 and CDR2 from the germline V gene are ENHRY and SYGVKD. This CDR3 contains 17 residues. Trimming took 6 bases from V and 2 from J; bases not matched to a gene: 11. The CDR3 sequence: CAISNLPSGGNTDTQYF. CDR3 nucleotides: TGTGCCATCAGCAACCTTCCTAGCGGGGGAAACACAGATACGCAGTATTTT.

The genes are TRBV5-6 and TRBJ2-1, with D perhaps TRBD2 (5 bases). The V gene lost 0 bases and the J gene lost 8 bases, with 9 bases spanning the gap. Germline loops: CDR1 SGHDT, CDR2 YYEEEE. This CDR3 spans 13 amino acids. CDR3 nucleotides: TGTGCCAGCAGCTTGGGTGTGGGAGATGAGCAGTTCTTC. It translates to CASSLGVGDEQFF.

The V gene is TRBV9, the J gene TRBJ2-1; tentatively, D is TRBD2 (5 bases). CDR1 and CDR2 (germline): SGDLS, YYNGEE. Trimming pared 4 bases from V and 6 bases from J, leaving 26 bases between. This CDR3 has 18 amino acids. The CDR3 protein is CASSSDQLLASTFNEQFF. The CDR3 nucleotides are TGTGCCAGCAGCTCCGACCAGCTTCTAGCTTCCACCTTCAATGAGCAGTTCTTC.

This chain joins TRBV28 and TRBJ1-5, with TRBD1 identical over 7 bases. Germline V CDR1 and CDR2: MDHEN, SYDVKM. V shed 3 bases and J 5 bases; nucleotides not matched to a gene: 16. The CDR3 has 18 residues. Written as DNA, the CDR3 is TGTGCCAGCAGTTTCATCCCCGGACAGGCATGGGAGGATCAGCCCCAGCATTTT. Translated: CASSFIPGQAWEDQPQHF.